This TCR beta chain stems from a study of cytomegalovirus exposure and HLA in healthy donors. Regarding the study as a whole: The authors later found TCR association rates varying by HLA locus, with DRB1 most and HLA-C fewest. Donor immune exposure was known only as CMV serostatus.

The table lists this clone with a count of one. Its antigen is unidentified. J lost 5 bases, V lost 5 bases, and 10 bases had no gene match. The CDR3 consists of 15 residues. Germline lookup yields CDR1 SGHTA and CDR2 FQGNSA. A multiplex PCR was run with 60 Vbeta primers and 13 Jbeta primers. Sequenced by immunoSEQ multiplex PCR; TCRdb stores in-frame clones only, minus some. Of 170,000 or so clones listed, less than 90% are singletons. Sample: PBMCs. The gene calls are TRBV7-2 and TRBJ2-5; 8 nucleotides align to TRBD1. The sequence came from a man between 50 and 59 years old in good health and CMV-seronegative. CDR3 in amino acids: CASSPGQGWDETQYF. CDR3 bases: TGTGCCAGCAGCCCAGGACAGGGTTGGGATGAGACCCAGTACTTC.